Listed below are T cell receptor beta chains from one sample, sequenced in a study of blood T cell repertoires in COVID-19. The method was immunoSEQ multiplex PCR; TCRdb's version includes in-frame clones alone and lacks a portion of them. The sample carries about 170,000 clones, over 75% recorded once. The sample comprised PBMCs or T cells enriched from blood (not recorded which). The receptors stem from a young woman who had recovered from COVID-19. CDR3s include the opening cysteine and the closing phenylalanine or tryptophan. D genes are given only for firm matches. Clone sizes are given selectively: once, few, many, or a class where the clone is expanded.

size	J	V	D	DNA	CDR3
.	TRBJ1-2	TRBV2	.	TGTGCCAGCTCGGGGGACGGCCGGGTTTATGGCTACACCTTC	CASSGDGRVYGYTF
.	TRBJ2-5	TRBV19	TRBD2	TGTGCCAGTAGTATGGGACTAGCGGGAGGACTACAAGAGACCCAGTACTTC	CASSMGLAGGLQETQYF
.	TRBJ2-3	TRBV12-3/TRBV12-4	.	TGTGCCAGCAGTTTCCTCACAGATACGCAGTATTTT	CASSFLTDTQYF
.	TRBJ2-7	TRBV5-1	TRBD2	TGCGCCAGCAGCTTGGCCCCACTAGCGGGAGCCAGGGACGAGCAGTACTTC	CASSLAPLAGARDEQYF
.	TRBJ1-6	TRBV28	.	TGTGCCAGCAGTTTAGGTCGGGATATTCCCCTCCACTTT	CASSLGRDIPLHF
.	TRBJ1-3	TRBV28	.	TGTGCCAGCAGGCTTTCGGACACCATATATTTT	CASRLSDTIYF
.	TRBJ1-5	TRBV19	.	TGTGCCAGTAGTATAGCAAGTTTGGGGGCCTATAGCAATCAGCCCCAGCATTTT	CASSIASLGAYSNQPQHF
.	TRBJ1-3	TRBV11-2	.	TGTGCCAGCAGCTTAGTTGGTAGATACTCTGGAAACACCATATATTTT	CASSLVGRYSGNTIYF
.	TRBJ2-7	TRBV11-2	.	TGTGCCAGCAGTTTTCTTTACGAGCAGTACTTC	CASSFLYEQYF
once	TRBJ1-2	TRBV12-3/TRBV12-4	.	TGTGCCAGCACCTACCGGGGGTGGTATGGCTACACCTTC	CASTYRGWYGYTF
.	TRBJ2-7	TRBV7-9	.	TGTGCCAGCAGCTCACTACTTTCATACGAGCAGTACTTC	CASSSLLSYEQYF
.	TRBJ2-1	TRBV9	TRBD2	TGTGCCGCGCATCGACTAGCTGTAGACAATGAGCAGTTCTTC	CAAHRLAVDNEQFF
.	TRBJ2-1	TRBV7-6	TRBD2	TGTGCCAGCAGCTCGGGACTAGCTTTAAGCTCCTACAATGAGCAGTTCTTC	CASSSGLALSSYNEQFF
.	TRBJ2-2	TRBV18	TRBD1	TGTGCCAGCTCATCGACAGGGGGGACCGGGGAGCTGTTTTTT	CASSSTGGTGELFF
.	TRBJ2-7	TRBV23-1	.	TGCGCCAGCAGTCAATCAGCCCCCCCCGACAGGCAGAGCTCCTACGAGCAGTACTTC	CASSQSAPPDRQSSYEQYF
.	TRBJ2-7	TRBV14	.	TGTGCCAGCAGCCTATGGGACTTACGCGAGCAGTACTTC	CASSLWDLREQYF
.	TRBJ2-1	TRBV9	.	TGTGCCAGCAGCGTAGCTCCGGGACTCAACTCCGGTGAGCAGTTCTTC	CASSVAPGLNSGEQFF
.	TRBJ2-7	TRBV6-1	TRBD2	TGTGCCAGCAGTGAAACTAGCGGGAGTTTCTTCGGTCTCGAGCAGTACTTC	CASSETSGSFFGLEQYF
.	TRBJ2-7	TRBV11-3	.	TGTGCCAGCAGCTTGTCGCCAGGGGACGAGCAGTACTTC	CASSLSPGDEQYF
.	TRBJ2-3	TRBV19	.	TGTGCCAGTAGCTGGGTCGGAGGGACGATAGATACGCAGTATTTT	CASSWVGGTIDTQYF
few	TRBJ2-7	TRBV2	TRBD2	TGTGCCAGCACCTGGACTAGCGGGCGACGAAACCTTCCCTACGAGCAGTACTTC	CASTWTSGRRNLPYEQYF
.	TRBJ2-2	TRBV7-6	TRBD2	TGTGCCAGCAGCTTAGTGCCTAGCGGGAGACCGGACACCGGGGAGCTGTTTTTT	CASSLVPSGRPDTGELFF
.	TRBJ1-2	TRBV4-3	.	TGCGCCAGCAGCCAAGATAGGGGGTTATGGTATGGCTACACCTTC	CASSQDRGLWYGYTF
.	TRBJ2-7	TRBV1	.	TGCACCAGCAGCCGCTCTACTAGCGGGAGGTCTCGGTCCTACGAGCAGTACTTC	CTSSRSTSGRSRSYEQYF
.	TRBJ2-1	TRBV6-5	TRBD2	TGTGCCAGCAGTTACAGAGCGGGAGGGCCTTCCAATGAGCAGTTCTTC	CASSYRAGGPSNEQFF
.	TRBJ2-1	TRBV27	TRBD2	TGTGCCAGCAGGGGCTCGGGGCTAGCGGGATGGGAGCAGTTCTTC	CASRGSGLAGWEQFF
.	TRBJ1-1	TRBV29-1	.	TGCAGCGCCATACCACTGATCCTGAACACTGAAGCTTTCTTT	CSAIPLILNTEAFF
.	TRBJ2-1	TRBV4-2	.	TGTGCCAGCAGCCCAGGGTCAGAGCAGTTCTTC	CASSPGSEQFF
.	TRBJ2-7	TRBV5-1	.	TGCGCCAGCATGGGCCGCCCTAACCTCGACGAGCAGTACTTC	CASMGRPNLDEQYF
.	TRBJ1-1	TRBV30	TRBD1	TGTGCCTGGAGGCGCGACAGGGTGAACACTGAAGCTTTCTTT	CAWRRDRVNTEAFF
.	TRBJ2-7	TRBV28	TRBD1	TGTGCCAGCAGAATTGCCCGGACAGGGTGGAAGCAGTACTTC	CASRIARTGWKQYF
.	TRBJ2-3	TRBV7-2	TRBD1	TGTGCCAGCAGCCTTGGGACAGGCACAGATACGCAGTATTTT	CASSLGTGTDTQYF
.	TRBJ2-5	TRBV5-5	.	TGTGCCAGCAGCTTCCCCGAGGCTGGGACCCAGTACTTC	CASSFPEAGTQYF
.	TRBJ2-7	TRBV7-2	TRBD2	TGTGCCAGCAGCCGCGGGGGCGGGAGGTCTTACGAGCAGTACTTC	CASSRGGGRSYEQYF
.	TRBJ1-6	TRBV27	TRBD1	TGTGCCAGCGCCCGGGACAGTTATTCACCCCTCCACTTT	CASARDSYSPLHF
.	TRBJ1-2	TRBV5-4	TRBD1	TGTGCCAGCAGCACAAGACAGGGAGGTGGCTACACCTTC	CASSTRQGGGYTF
.	TRBJ2-2	TRBV4-2	TRBD2	TGTGCCAGCAGCCAAGATCAGATCCTAGCGGGAGGTCTGGCCGGGGAGCTGTTTTTT	CASSQDQILAGGLAGELFF
.	TRBJ2-7	TRBV27	.	TGTGCCAGCAGTCCCGGGAGTGGCACCTACGAGCAGTACTTC	CASSPGSGTYEQYF
.	TRBJ2-3	TRBV7-6	.	TGTGCCAGCCCCCCACCCCGAGAGGGCTGGGGAGATACGCAGTATTTT	CASPPPREGWGDTQYF
.	TRBJ1-1	TRBV19	TRBD1	TGTGCCAGTAGGCGAGAGGGGGCTGTGAACACTGAAGCTTTCTTT	CASRREGAVNTEAFF
.	TRBJ2-1	TRBV11-2	TRBD1	TGTGCCAGCAGCTTAGTTTGGGGGACAGGGTCCAATGAGCAGTTCTTC	CASSLVWGTGSNEQFF
.	TRBJ2-7	TRBV19	TRBD1	TGTGCCAGTAGTATCCGACAGGGATCCTACGAGCAGTACTTC	CASSIRQGSYEQYF
.	TRBJ2-7	TRBV2	.	TGTGCCAGCAGTGACCCGGGACTCCCCGTTGGGCAGTACTTC	CASSDPGLPVGQYF
.	TRBJ2-1	TRBV12-5	.	TGTGCTAGTGCCAAAGCGGGTTACAATGAGCAGTTCTTC	CASAKAGYNEQFF
.	TRBJ2-1	TRBV7-2	TRBD2	TGTGCCAACAGCTTAGAGGAAAACGGGAGGGAGAACGATGAGCAGTTCTTC	CANSLEENGRENDEQFF
.	TRBJ2-1	TRBV19	TRBD2	TGTGCCAGTCAGTCCGGGACTAGCGGGAGGCACGAGCAGTTCTTC	CASQSGTSGRHEQFF
.	TRBJ2-3	TRBV27	TRBD2	TGTGCCAGCAGTCCTGTCCCTACTAGCGGGAGCACAGATACGCAGTATTTT	CASSPVPTSGSTDTQYF
.	TRBJ2-1	TRBV5-1	TRBD2	TGCGCCAGCAGCTTGGGTGGGACTAGCGGGACACAATACAATGAGCAGTTCTTC	CASSLGGTSGTQYNEQFF
.	TRBJ2-2	TRBV19	TRBD1	TGTGCCAGTAGTAGGCTGACAGGGGTCACCGGGGAGCTGTTTTTT	CASSRLTGVTGELFF
.	TRBJ2-5	TRBV2	TRBD2	TGTGCCAGCAATTTAGCGGGAGGGCCCGGGGAGACCCAGTACTTC	CASNLAGGPGETQYF
.	TRBJ1-4	TRBV30	.	TGTGCCTGGAGTGACAGGGAAAAACTGTTTTTT	CAWSDREKLFF
.	TRBJ2-3	TRBV20-1	TRBD2	TGCAGTGCTAGTGTAAGCGGGAGTGAGGCAGATACGCAGTATTTT	CSASVSGSEADTQYF
.	TRBJ2-1	TRBV11-2	.	TGTGCCAGCAGCTCCTCCTATGTCAATGAGCAGTTCTTC	CASSSSYVNEQFF
once	TRBJ2-5	TRBV9	TRBD1	TGTGCCAGCAGCGCCCGGACAGGAGCCACTCAAGAGACCCAGTACTTC	CASSARTGATQETQYF
.	TRBJ1-3	TRBV29-1	TRBD1	TGCAGCGTCAGGACAGGGGCTAGCTCTGGAAACACCATATATTTT	CSVRTGASSGNTIYF
.	TRBJ1-5	TRBV19	TRBD1	TGTGCCAGTTCCACCGGGACAGTCGTAAGTCAGCCCCAGCATTTT	CASSTGTVVSQPQHF
.	TRBJ1-4	TRBV7-6	TRBD1	TGTGCCAGCAGCTCCACGGACAGGCGAAATGAAAAACTGTTTTTT	CASSSTDRRNEKLFF
.	TRBJ2-1	TRBV27	.	TGTGCCAGCAGTTTTTTCGGGACTCCTTCGGGTGAGCAGTTCTTC	CASSFFGTPSGEQFF
.	TRBJ2-3	TRBV7-3	.	TGTGCCAGCAGCTTAGTTGCGGGAATGGATACGCAGTATTTT	CASSLVAGMDTQYF
.	TRBJ1-5	TRBV15	.	TGTGCCACCAGCAGCAACCCCAGGAGCAATCAGCCCCAGCATTTT	CATSSNPRSNQPQHF